The source of this T cell receptor beta chain is a study of blood T cell repertoires in COVID-19. Background on the study: Whether acute or convalescent, the COVID-19 samples came from the United States, Italy and Spain. From T cells, B-cell-depleted T cells, or PBMCs came the material, which was cDNA or gDNA.

In this sample, this clone turned up once. As handled by the study authors: Reference gene primer amplification yielded estimated nucleated cell counts. Only in-frame clones appear in the TCRdb table, and some are missing; sequencing was by immunoSEQ multiplex PCR. The V and J calls and clone size were taken over from that table, and D and trimming were inferred from the DNA. Of about 200,000 clones in the sample, roughly 80% were seen once. The CDR3 runs 12 residues. Germline V gene sequence: CDR1 ENHRY, CDR2 SYGVKD. The ends lost 2 bases at V and 6 bases at J; junction bases unmatched: 0. What was sequenced was peripheral blood. This TCR was sampled from a human donor in a cohort sampled during active COVID-19. The chain recombines TRBV10-3 with TRBJ1-2, with 7 nucleotides matching TRBD1. The CDR3 nucleotides read TGTGCCATCAGTGAGGACAGGGATGGCTACACCTTC. It specifies CAISEDRDGYTF.